This T cell receptor beta chain was captured in a study of CD8 T cells in ankylosing spondylitis. General study findings and limits: What appeared characteristic of ankylosing spondylitis blood was a TCR beta motif of eight highly homologous variants. In ankylosing spondylitis patients, matched synovial fluid reportedly showed significant enrichment of disease-linked clones.

The V and J ends lost 8 bases and 5 bases respectively, with 17 bases between them. The CDR3 has 13 residues. The V gene's germline CDR1 is SQVTM and CDR2 ANQGSEA. TCRdb re-called the 5' RACE reads with MiXCR, one entry per CDR3 protein. The sample lists about 160,000 distinct CDR3 sequences; around 45% were seen once. This clonotype was recorded only once. The antigen is undetermined. The chain is built from TRBV29-1 and TRBJ2-3; D perhaps matches TRBD2 (5 bases). Sequencing was carried out using synovial fluid, either unsorted or a sorted T cell fraction (not recorded which). This sequence originates from a male donor with ankylosing spondylitis. The CDR3 nucleotides read TGCAGCCTCTCGGGGATCTCGGGAGATACGCAGTATTTT. Amino acids: CSLSGISGDTQYF.